The 18 T cell receptor beta chains listed next were all sequenced from one sample in a study of blood T cell repertoires in COVID-19. Clones were read by immunoSEQ multiplex PCR, and TCRdb kept only the in-frame ones, dropping some. Seen here are about 320,000 clones, 85% observed once, and the top ten hold around 1.8%. The specimen was PBMCs or T cells enriched from blood (not recorded which). These receptors came from a woman in her 30s who had been exposed to COVID-19.

V and J are TRBV3-1 (or the pseudogene TRBV3-2) and TRBJ2-1; 10 positions match TRBD2. Germline values: CDR1 LGHDT, CDR2 YNNKEL (reference sequence). V dropped 4 bases and J dropped 0; count of bases not matched to a gene: 15. CDR3 length equals 20 residues. CDR3 bases: TGTGCCAGCAGCCTACCCCTACTAGCGGGGAGGACGAGCTCCTACAATGAGCAGTTCTTC. Its translation: CASSLPLLAGRTSSYNEQFF.

V is TRBV2 and J is TRBJ2-2; the match to TRBD1 covers 10 bases. CDR1 and CDR2 from the germline V gene are SNHLY and FYNNEI. V lost 5 bases to trimming and J lost 6 bases; unmatched junction nucleotides: 6. This CDR3 region has 15 residues. CDR3 loop: CASSTWTGGAGELFF. As DNA, the CDR3 is TGTGCCAGCAGTACGTGGACAGGGGGGGCCGGGGAGCTGTTTTTT. The full variable domain, rest sourced from reference TRBV2 and TRBJ2-2, is EPEVTQTPSHQVTQMGQEVILRCVPISNHLYFYWYRQILGQKVEFLVSFYNNEISEKSEIFDDQFSVERPDGSNFTLKIRSTKLEDSAMYFCASSTWTGGAGELFFGEGSRLTVL.

The CDR3 loop reads CASSPGTGVSFSTEAFF. Written as DNA, the CDR3 is TGTGCCAGCAGCCCCGGGACAGGGGTCTCCTTCAGCACTGAAGCTTTCTTT. The genes are TRBV5-5 and TRBJ1-1; 10 positions match TRBD1. Unmatched junction bases numbered 13, after V lost 4 bases and J lost 4 bases. Germline CDR1 is SGHKS and CDR2 is YYEKEE (reference sequence). The CDR3 has 17 amino acids.

V and J are TRBV19 and TRBJ2-7; perhaps TRBD1 as D (6 bases). Germline lookup yields CDR1 LNHDA and CDR2 SQIVND (reference sequence). Trimming removed 5 bases at V and 3 bases at J, with 20 bases between. This CDR3 spans 16 amino acids. The CDR3 nucleotides read TGTGCCAGTAGTGCCTCCGGGACAAGAGCAATCTACGAGCAGTACTTC. Encoded protein: CASSASGTRAIYEQYF.

The chain uses TRBV7-3 and TRBJ2-3; maybe TRBD1 (5 bases). The CDR3 sequence is 13 residues long. The germline gives CDR1 SGHTA, CDR2 FQGTGA. Trimming cost V 6 bases and J 5 bases, with 12 bases left between them. CDR3 DNA sequence: TGTGCCAGCAGTCACGACAGACAAGATACGCAGTATTTT. This sequence encodes CASSHDRQDTQYF.

V usage is TRBV28 and J usage is TRBJ1-4; tentatively, D is TRBD1 (5 bases). The CDR3 totals 16 residues. V lost 6 bases and J 0 bases, leaving 14 bases between the germline ends. CDR1 MDHEN and CDR2 SYDVKM come from the germline V gene. The CDR3 spells CASSQWSGATNEKLFF. The CDR3, as DNA: TGTGCCAGCAGCCAGTGGTCGGGGGCAACTAATGAAAAACTGTTTTTT.

The chain employs TRBV5-1 and TRBJ2-3; 8 bases match TRBD1. V was clipped by 3 bases and J by 2 bases; unmatched bases: 5. The CDR3 runs to 15 residues. Germline V gene data show CDR1 as SGHRS and CDR2 as YFSETQ. CDR3 in amino acids: CASSSGQVYTDTQYF. The CDR3 nucleotides are TGCGCCAGCAGCTCGGGACAGGTTTACACAGATACGCAGTATTTT.

The chain carries TRBV12-3 or TRBV12-4 and TRBJ1-1; the match to TRBD1 covers 7 bases. V was clipped by 7 bases and J by 5 bases; unmatched bases: 7. This CDR3 has 13 amino acids. CDR3: CASTPTGVTEAFF. The DNA of the CDR3 is TGTGCCAGCACCCCAACAGGGGTGACTGAAGCTTTCTTT.

The V and J genes are TRBV18 and TRBJ1-5, with D possibly TRBD1 on 5 matching bases. V dropped 5 bases and J dropped 7 bases, with 18 bases sitting between them. Germline CDR1 reads KGHSH; CDR2 reads LQKENI. The CDR3 has 15 amino acids. The CDR3 DNA is TGTGCCAGCTCAACGGGGGGGATGGGGAACCAGCCCCAGCATTTT. Translation: CASSTGGMGNQPQHF.

The chain uses TRBV18 and TRBJ1-2, with D possibly TRBD1 on 6 matching bases. Germline V CDR1 and CDR2: KGHSH, LQKENI. CDR3 length: 16 residues. With 6 bases removed from V and 5 bases from J, the gap between germline ends came to 22 bases. CDR3 in DNA: TGTGCCAGCTCTTCGGAATACAGGGATATTTCTTATGGCTACACCTTC. It translates to CASSSEYRDISYGYTF. Supplemented by reference TRBV18 and TRBJ1-2, the full variable domain reads NAGVMQNPRHLVRRRGQEARLRCSPMKGHSHVYWYRQLPEEGLKFMVYLQKENIIDESGMPKERFSAEFPKEGPSILRIQQVVRGDSAAYFCASSSEYRDISYGYTFGSGTRLTVV.

This chain uses TRBV27 with TRBJ2-1, with TRBD2 matching over 7 bases. Germline V gene data show CDR1 as MNHEY and CDR2 as SMNVEV (reference sequence). This CDR3 is built from 15 residues. Losses at the gene ends were 3 bases for V and 7 bases for J; bases not matched to a gene: 9. CDR3 residues: CASSLAGDVFNEQFF. CDR3 coding DNA: TGTGCCAGCAGTTTGGCGGGAGATGTATTTAATGAGCAGTTCTTC.

Turning to this clone: Mismatch with germline at one junction end may stem from a read error. CDR3 DNA: TGTGCCAGCAATGAAAACCGACAGGGGGGCGAGCAGTACTTC. Its translation is CASNENRQGGEQYF. V and J are TRBV2 and TRBJ2-7, with 9 positions matching TRBD1. From germline, CDR1 is SNHLY and CDR2 FYNNEI. CDR3 size: 14 residues.

About this clone: The CDR3 end shows no conserved phenylalanine or tryptophan, and so a read error is likely. The limits of the CDR3 on the DNA are not certain, so only TCRdb's listed CDR3 is given. The chain's CDR3 is CASSLGGEDREI. The J gene is TRBJ1-1, the V gene TRBV5-4; the table assigns TRBD1, which was not confirmed against the DNA. The CDR3 length is 12 residues, termini included. Germline CDR1 SGHNT, CDR2 YYREEE (reference sequence).

The chain uses TRBV7-3 and TRBJ1-6, with D unclear. Per germline, CDR1 SGHTA and CDR2 FQGTGA. V was cut by 8 bases and J by 7 bases, with 12 bases left in between. This CDR3 is 13 amino acids long. The CDR3 sequence is CASGESRNSPLHF. CDR3 sequence (DNA): TGTGCCAGCGGGGAGTCAAGGAATTCACCCCTCCACTTT.

The V gene is TRBV28, the J gene TRBJ1-1, with 9 bases aligning to TRBD1. This CDR3 has 12 residues. CDR1 MDHEN and CDR2 SYDVKM come from the germline V gene. Trimming removed 5 bases from V and 10 bases from J; junction bases left unmatched: 5. CDR3 coding DNA: TGTGCCAGCAGTCAAAACAGGGGGCGAGCTTTCTTT. It encodes CASSQNRGRAFF. Looking up the rest from reference TRBV28 and TRBJ1-1 gives the full variable domain: DVKVTQSSRYLVKRTGEKVFLECVQDMDHENMFWYRQDPGLGLRLIYFSYDVKMKEKGDIPEGYSVSREKKERFSLILESASTNQTSMYLCASSQNRGRAFFGQGTRLTVV.

The V call is TRBV5-1, the J call TRBJ2-3; 9 bases are a match to TRBD2. CDR3 size: 15 residues. V was clipped by 3 bases and J by 0 bases; unmatched bases: 2. CDR1 SGHRS and CDR2 YFSETQ come from the germline V gene. The CDR3 DNA reads as TGCGCCAGCAGCTCGCTAGCGGGGAGCACAGATACGCAGTATTTT. Its protein product is CASSSLAGSTDTQYF.

The rearrangement joins TRBV18 to TRBJ2-7; weak D call: TRBD1 (6 bases). The CDR3 sequence is 16 residues long. V was cut by 6 bases and J by 3 bases, with 21 bases left in between. Germline V lookup: CDR1 KGHSH, CDR2 LQKENI. CDR3 sequence: CASSSEQGPLNYEQYF. In DNA, the CDR3 is TGTGCCAGCTCTAGCGAACAGGGACCATTAAACTACGAGCAGTACTTC.

As DNA, the CDR3 is TGTGCCAGCAGCCAAATGGCTAGCGGGAGCAATGAGCAGTTCTTC. Translated, it gives CASSQMASGSNEQFF. This rearrangement joins TRBV7-3 to TRBJ2-1; 10 nucleotides align to TRBD2. V shed 5 bases and J 6 bases; nucleotides not matched to a gene: 7. The CDR3 spans 15 residues. From germline, CDR1 is SGHTA and CDR2 FQGTGA.